The source of this T cell receptor (beta chain) is a study of blood T cell repertoires in COVID-19. Study as a whole: Samples of COVID-19 (acute and convalescent) were obtained from the United States, Italy and Spain. Sample material is recorded as cDNA or gDNA derived from T cells, B-cell-depleted T cells, or PBMCs.

The trim removed 1 base at V and 2 bases at J, leaving 11 bases unmatched. CDR3 length equals 19 residues. Germline CDR1 reads MNHEY; CDR2 reads SMNVEV (reference sequence). A single count supports this clone. As originally analysed: Reference gene primer amplification in the assay estimated nucleated cell counts. Profiled with immunoSEQ multiplex PCR; TCRdb holds only in-frame clones, not every one. The V and J calls and clone size were taken over from that table, and D and trimming were inferred from the DNA. The table shows under 95,000 clones, with approximately 85% occurring only once. The chain links TRBV27 to TRBJ2-4; 10 bases line up with TRBD1. Sequenced sample: peripheral blood. The source of this sequence is an elderly woman with COVID-19, enrolled during active disease. The CDR3 nucleotides read TGTGCCAGCAGTTTATTGGGACAGGGGTTGGCTCATACCAAAAACATTCAGTACTTC. Translation gives CASSLLGQGLAHTKNIQYF.